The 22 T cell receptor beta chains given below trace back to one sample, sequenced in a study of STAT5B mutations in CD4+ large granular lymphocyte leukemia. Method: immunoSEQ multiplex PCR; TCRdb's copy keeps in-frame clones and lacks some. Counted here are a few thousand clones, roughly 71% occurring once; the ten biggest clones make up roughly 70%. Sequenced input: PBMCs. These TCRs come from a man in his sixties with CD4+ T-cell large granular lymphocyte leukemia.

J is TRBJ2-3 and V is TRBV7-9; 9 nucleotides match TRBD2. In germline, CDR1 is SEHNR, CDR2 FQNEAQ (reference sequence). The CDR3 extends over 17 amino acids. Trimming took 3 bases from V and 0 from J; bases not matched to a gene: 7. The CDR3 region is CASSFPVSGGSTDTQYF. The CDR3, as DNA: TGTGCCAGCAGCTTTCCCGTTAGCGGGGGTAGCACAGATACGCAGTATTTT.

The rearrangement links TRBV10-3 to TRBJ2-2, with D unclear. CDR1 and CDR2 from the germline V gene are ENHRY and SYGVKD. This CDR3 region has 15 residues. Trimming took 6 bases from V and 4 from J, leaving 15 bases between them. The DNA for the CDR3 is TGTGCCATCAGCGAAGGGCGGACCGGCACCGGGGAGCTGTTTTTT. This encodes CAISEGRTGTGELFF.

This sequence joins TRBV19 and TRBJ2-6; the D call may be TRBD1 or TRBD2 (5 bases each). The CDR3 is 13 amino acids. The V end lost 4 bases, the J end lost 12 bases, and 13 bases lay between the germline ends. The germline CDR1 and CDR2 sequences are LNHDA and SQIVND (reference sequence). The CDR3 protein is CASSTATGRVLTF. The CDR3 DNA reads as TGTGCCAGTAGTACGGCCACGGGGCGCGTCCTGACTTTC.

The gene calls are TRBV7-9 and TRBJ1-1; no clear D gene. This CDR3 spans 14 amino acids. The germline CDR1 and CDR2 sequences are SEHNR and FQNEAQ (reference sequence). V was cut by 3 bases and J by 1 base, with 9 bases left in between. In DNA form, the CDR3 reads TGTGCCAGCAGCTTGGAGGAGAGGAACACTGAAGCTTTCTTT. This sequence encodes CASSLEERNTEAFF.

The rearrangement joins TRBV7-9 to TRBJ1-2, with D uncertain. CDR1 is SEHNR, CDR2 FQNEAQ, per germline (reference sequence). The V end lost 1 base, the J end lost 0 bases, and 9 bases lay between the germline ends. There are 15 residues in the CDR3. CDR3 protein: CASSLEPPTNYGYTF. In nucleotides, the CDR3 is TGTGCCAGCAGCTTAGAGCCACCAACTAACTATGGCTACACCTTC. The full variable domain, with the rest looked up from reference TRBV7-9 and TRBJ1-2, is DTGVSQNPRHKITKRGQNVTFRCDPISEHNRLYWYRQTLGQGPEFLTYFQNEAQLEKSRLLSDRFSAERPKGSFSTLEIQRTEQGDSAMYLCASSLEPPTNYGYTFGSGTRLTVV.

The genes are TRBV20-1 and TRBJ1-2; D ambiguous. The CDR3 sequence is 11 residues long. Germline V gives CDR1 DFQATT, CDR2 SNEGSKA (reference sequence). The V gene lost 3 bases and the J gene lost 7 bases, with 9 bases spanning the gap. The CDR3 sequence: CSASQDFGYTF. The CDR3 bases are TGCAGTGCTAGCCAGGACTTTGGCTACACCTTC.

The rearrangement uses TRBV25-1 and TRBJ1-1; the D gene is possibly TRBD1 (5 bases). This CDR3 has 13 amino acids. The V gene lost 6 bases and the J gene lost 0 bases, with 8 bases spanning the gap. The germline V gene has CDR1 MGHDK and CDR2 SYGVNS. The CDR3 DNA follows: TGTGCCAGCAGCGGGACGGTGAACACTGAAGCTTTCTTT. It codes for CASSGTVNTEAFF.

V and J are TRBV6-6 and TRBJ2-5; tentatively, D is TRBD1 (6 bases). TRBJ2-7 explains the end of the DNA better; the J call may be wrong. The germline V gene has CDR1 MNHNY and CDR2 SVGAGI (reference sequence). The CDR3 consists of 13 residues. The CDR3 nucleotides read TGTGCCAGCAGTTTTGAGGGGGCCTACGAGCAGTACTTC. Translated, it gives CASSFEGAYEQYF.

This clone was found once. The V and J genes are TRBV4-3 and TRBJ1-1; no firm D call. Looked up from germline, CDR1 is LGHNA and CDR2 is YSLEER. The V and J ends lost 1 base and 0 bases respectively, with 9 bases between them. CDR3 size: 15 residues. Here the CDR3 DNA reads TGCGCCAGCAGCCAAGTAGGGTCAGTGAACACTGAAGCTTTCTTT. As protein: CASSQVGSVNTEAFF.

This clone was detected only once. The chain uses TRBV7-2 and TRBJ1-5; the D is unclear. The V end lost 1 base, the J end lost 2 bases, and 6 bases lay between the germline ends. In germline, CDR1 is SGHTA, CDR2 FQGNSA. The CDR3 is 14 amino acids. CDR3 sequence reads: CASSLVWGNQPQHF. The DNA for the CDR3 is TGTGCCAGCAGCTTAGTCTGGGGCAATCAGCCCCAGCATTTT.

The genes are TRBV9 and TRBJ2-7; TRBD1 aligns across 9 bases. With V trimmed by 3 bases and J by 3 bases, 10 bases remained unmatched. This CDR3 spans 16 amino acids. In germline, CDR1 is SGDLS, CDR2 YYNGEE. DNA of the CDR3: TGTGCCAGCAGCGGTGGTTGGGTGGGACAGGGCTACGAGCAGTACTTC. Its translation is CASSGGWVGQGYEQYF.

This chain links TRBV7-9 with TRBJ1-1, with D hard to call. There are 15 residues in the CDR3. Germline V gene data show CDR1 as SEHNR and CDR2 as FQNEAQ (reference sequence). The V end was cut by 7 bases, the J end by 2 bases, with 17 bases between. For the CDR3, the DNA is TGTGCCAGCACCTTGGATACTGGAAGAAACACTGAAGCTTTCTTT. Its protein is CASTLDTGRNTEAFF.

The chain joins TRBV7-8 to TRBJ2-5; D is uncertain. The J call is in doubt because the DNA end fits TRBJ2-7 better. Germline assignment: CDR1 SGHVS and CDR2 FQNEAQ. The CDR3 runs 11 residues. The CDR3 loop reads CASQADYEQYF. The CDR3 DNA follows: TGTGCCAGCCAGGCCGACTACGAGCAGTACTTC.

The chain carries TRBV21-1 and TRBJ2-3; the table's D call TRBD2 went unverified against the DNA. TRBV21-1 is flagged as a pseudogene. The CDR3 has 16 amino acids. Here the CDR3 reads CASSKQAPSSTDTQYF. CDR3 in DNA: TGTGCCAGCAGCAAGCAAGCCCCATCAAGCACAGATACGCAGTATTTT.

The CDR3 DNA sequence: TGTGCCAGCAGTTTCCTCAACCCAACCAACACCGGGGAGCTGTTTTTT. Its protein is CASSFLNPTNTGELFF. This rearrangement joins TRBV27 to TRBJ2-2; D uncertain. Germline V gives CDR1 MNHEY, CDR2 SMNVEV (reference sequence). Trimming took off 3 bases at V and 2 bases at J, with 13 bases between the two ends. The CDR3 is made up of 16 amino acids.

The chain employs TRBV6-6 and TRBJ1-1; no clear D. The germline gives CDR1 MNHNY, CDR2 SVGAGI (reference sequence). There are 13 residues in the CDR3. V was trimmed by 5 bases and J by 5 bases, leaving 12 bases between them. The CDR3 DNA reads TGTGCCAGCAGTAAAGGAGAGGGAACTGAAGCTTTCTTT. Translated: CASSKGEGTEAFF.

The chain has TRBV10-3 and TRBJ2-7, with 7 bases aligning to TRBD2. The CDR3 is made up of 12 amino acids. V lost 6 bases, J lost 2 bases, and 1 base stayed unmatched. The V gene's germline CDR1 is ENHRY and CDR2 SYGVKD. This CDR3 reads CAIRAGAYEQYF. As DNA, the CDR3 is TGTGCCATCAGGGCGGGGGCCTACGAGCAGTACTTC.

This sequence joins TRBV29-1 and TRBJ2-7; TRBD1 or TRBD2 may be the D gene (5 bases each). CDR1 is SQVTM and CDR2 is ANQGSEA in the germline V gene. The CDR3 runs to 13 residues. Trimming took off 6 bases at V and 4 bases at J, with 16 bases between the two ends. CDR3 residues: CSVRRDGPYEQYF. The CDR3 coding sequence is TGCAGCGTAAGACGGGACGGACCTTACGAGCAGTACTTC.

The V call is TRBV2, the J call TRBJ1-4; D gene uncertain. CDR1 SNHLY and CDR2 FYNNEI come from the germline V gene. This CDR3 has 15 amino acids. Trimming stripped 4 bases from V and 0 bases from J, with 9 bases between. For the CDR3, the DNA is TGTGCCAGCAGTGCCGACACCTCAACTAATGAAAAACTGTTTTTT. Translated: CASSADTSTNEKLFF.

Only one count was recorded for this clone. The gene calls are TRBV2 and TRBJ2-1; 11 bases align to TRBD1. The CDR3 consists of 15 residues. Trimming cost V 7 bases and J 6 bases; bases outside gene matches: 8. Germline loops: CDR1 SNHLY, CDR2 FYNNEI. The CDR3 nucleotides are TGTGCCAGCATCTTCGGACAGGGGGCCTTCAATGAGCAGTTCTTC. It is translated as CASIFGQGAFNEQFF.

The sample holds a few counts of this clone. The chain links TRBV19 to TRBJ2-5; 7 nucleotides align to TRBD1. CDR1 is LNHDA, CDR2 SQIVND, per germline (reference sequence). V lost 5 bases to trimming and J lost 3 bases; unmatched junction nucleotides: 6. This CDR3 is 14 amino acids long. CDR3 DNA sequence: TGTGCCAGTAGTCCCCTAGGGGGCGAAGAGACCCAGTACTTC. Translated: CASSPLGGEETQYF.

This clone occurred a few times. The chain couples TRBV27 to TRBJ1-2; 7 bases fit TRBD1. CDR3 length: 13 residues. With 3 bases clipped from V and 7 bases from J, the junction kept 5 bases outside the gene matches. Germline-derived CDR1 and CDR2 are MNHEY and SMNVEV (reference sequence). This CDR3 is CASSFEGASGYTF. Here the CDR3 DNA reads TGTGCCAGCAGTTTCGAGGGGGCGTCTGGCTACACCTTC.